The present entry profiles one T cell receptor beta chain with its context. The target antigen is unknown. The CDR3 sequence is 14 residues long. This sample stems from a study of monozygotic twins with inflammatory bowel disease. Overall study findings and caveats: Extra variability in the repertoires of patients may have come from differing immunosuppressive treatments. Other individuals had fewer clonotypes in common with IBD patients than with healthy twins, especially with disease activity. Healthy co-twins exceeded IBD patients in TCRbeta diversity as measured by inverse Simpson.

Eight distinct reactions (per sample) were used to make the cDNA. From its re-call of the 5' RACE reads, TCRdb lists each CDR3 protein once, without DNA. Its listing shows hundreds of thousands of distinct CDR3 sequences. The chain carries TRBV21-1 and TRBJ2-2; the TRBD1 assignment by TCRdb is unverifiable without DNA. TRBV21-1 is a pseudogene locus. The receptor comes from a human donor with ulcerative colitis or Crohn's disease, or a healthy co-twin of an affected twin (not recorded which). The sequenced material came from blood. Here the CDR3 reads CASISQGRTGELFF.